Listed below are T cell receptor beta chains from one sample, sequenced in a study of blood T cell repertoires in COVID-19. Measured with immunoSEQ multiplex PCR; TCRdb has only the in-frame clones, and not every one. This table holds tens of thousands of clones, roughly 87% found once. Material for sequencing was peripheral blood. These receptor sequences come from a woman older than 75 with active COVID-19. Both conserved end residues are part of each CDR3. A D gene is named only where the DNA matches it firmly. The listing skips clone size in some rows; elsewhere it reads once, few, many or a size class.

TRBD2 | NA | TRBJ2-3 | TRBV18 | TGTGCCAGCTCACCAAAGAACATGCCTAGCGGGGGCCGGGTCACAGATACGCAGTATTTT | CASSPKNMPSGGRVTDTQYF
TRBD2 | NA | TRBJ2-2 | TRBV27 | TGTGCCAGCAGTCCCACGACTAGCGGGAACACCGGGGAGCTGTTTTTT | CASSPTTSGNTGELFF
TRBD2 | NA | TRBJ2-1 | TRBV19 | TGTGCCAGTAGTCGCCTGGCGGGGGGCTCCTACAATGAGCAGTTCTTC | CASSRLAGGSYNEQFF
TRBD1 | NA | TRBJ2-5 | TRBV7-2 | TGTGCCAGCAGCTTAGGGACAGGGGTTGAAGAGACCCAGTACTTC | CASSLGTGVEETQYF
TRBD2 | NA | TRBJ2-3 | TRBV9 | TGTGCCAGCAGCCCCGGGGTAGAAGCGGGGGGCACAGATACGCAGTATTTT | CASSPGVEAGGTDTQYF
NA | NA | TRBJ1-2 | TRBV5-4 | TGTGCCAGCAGCTTTGAGCAGGGAGGAGGGGTTAACTATGGCTACACCTTC | CASSFEQGGGVNYGYTF
TRBD1 | NA | TRBJ2-1 | TRBV7-9 | TGTGCCAGCAGCTTAGAGGGACAGACCAATGAGCAGTTCTTC | CASSLEGQTNEQFF
TRBD1 | NA | TRBJ2-2 | TRBV24-1 | TGTGCCACCAGAGGACAGGGGCCGGCCGGGGAGCTGTTTTTT | CATRGQGPAGELFF
NA | NA | TRBJ1-2 | TRBV7-9 | TGTGCCAGCAGCTTAGCCCTCGACGGACACGGTGGCTACACCTTC | CASSLALDGHGGYTF
TRBD2 | NA | TRBJ2-5 | TRBV28 | TGTGCCACCACTAGCGGGGGCTCTCAAGAGACCCAGTACTTC | CATTSGGSQETQYF
NA | NA | TRBJ1-5 | TRBV30 | TGTGCCTGTCGGCGGAAGGGAGGGGGCAATCAGCCCCAGCATTTT | CACRRKGGGNQPQHF
NA | once | TRBJ1-1 | TRBV5-6 | TGTGCCAGCAGCTTGAGGGGAGGCACTGAAGCTTTCTTT | CASSLRGGTEAFF
NA | NA | TRBJ2-5 | TRBV19 | TGTGCCAGTAGTTGGGCTGCGGGGAACGATGAGACCCAGTACTTC | CASSWAAGNDETQYF
NA | NA | TRBJ1-6 | TRBV6-4 | TGTGCCAGCAGTGAGACTGGCTCCTATAATTCACCCCTCCACTTT | CASSETGSYNSPLHF
NA | NA | TRBJ2-5 | TRBV28 | TGTGCCAGCATGGTACGTTTCGGCGGGAATCGAGAGACCCAGTACTTC | CASMVRFGGNRETQYF
TRBD1 | NA | TRBJ2-7 | TRBV27 | TGTGCCAGCAGGCGGACAGGGGGCGCTCGGTCCTACGAGCAGTACTTC | CASRRTGGARSYEQYF
NA | NA | TRBJ1-5 | TRBV6-6 | TGTGCCAGCAGTTATGACAGAACGAATCAGCCCCAGCATTTT | CASSYDRTNQPQHF
TRBD2 | NA | TRBJ2-5 | TRBV4-1 | TGCGCCAGCAGCCAAGACCAAAGACTAGCGGGGGAAGAGACCCAGTACTTC | CASSQDQRLAGEETQYF
NA | NA | TRBJ2-3 | TRBV7-2 | TGTGCCAGCAGCTCACTGACTCCTACAGATACGCAGTATTTT | CASSSLTPTDTQYF
TRBD2 | NA | TRBJ2-7 | TRBV4-1 | TGCGCCAGCAGCCAAGATCCCGGGACTAGGGAGCAGTACTTC | CASSQDPGTREQYF
TRBD1 | NA | TRBJ2-2 | TRBV5-1 | TGCGCCAGCAGCTGGGGACAGGGAACCGGGGAGCTGTTTTTT | CASSWGQGTGELFF
NA | once | TRBJ1-1 | TRBV30 | TGTGCCTGGAACGGACTGTTAAACACTGAAGCTTTCTTT | CAWNGLLNTEAFF
TRBD1 | NA | TRBJ2-1 | TRBV6-2/TRBV6-3 | TGTGCCAGCAGCCCCCCATCCGACAGGGGGCTATACAATGAGCAGTTCTTC | CASSPPSDRGLYNEQFF
NA | NA | TRBJ2-7 | TRBV9 | TGTGCCAGCAGCGCACAGGGATCTGGGTCCTACGAGCAGTACTTC | CASSAQGSGSYEQYF
NA | NA | TRBJ1-4 | TRBV12-3/TRBV12-4 | TGTGCCAGCAGTTCCGGTCGGAGAAAACTGTTTTTT | CASSSGRRKLFF
NA | NA | TRBJ2-3 | TRBV3-1/TRBV3-2 | TGTGCCAGCAGCCCCCCCGATAGGAGAGGCACAGATACGCAGTATTTT | CASSPPDRRGTDTQYF
TRBD2 | NA | TRBJ2-7 | TRBV6-5 | TGTGCCAGCAGTAGCGGGGGGGTCTACGAGCAGTACTTC | CASSSGGVYEQYF
NA | NA | TRBJ2-7 | TRBV6-2/TRBV6-3 | TGTGCCAGCAGCCAGACAGTTCCCCCGGTCGAGCAGTACTTC | CASSQTVPPVEQYF
NA | NA | TRBJ2-6 | TRBV27 | TGTGCCAGCAGTTTACCGTCCTCTGGGGCCAACGTCCTGACTTTC | CASSLPSSGANVLTF
NA | NA | TRBJ2-1 | TRBV12-2 | TGTGCAAGTCGCCTGAAATTGGACAGGGACAACAATGAGCAGTTCTTC | CASRLKLDRDNNEQFF
NA | NA | TRBJ2-1 | TRBV27 | TGTGCCAGCACCCATACTCTTTCGCGGGGCAATGAGCAGTTCTTC | CASTHTLSRGNEQFF
NA | NA | TRBJ1-1 | TRBV5-6 | TGTGCCAGCAGCTTGGCGGTGGGGGGCACTGAAGCTTTCTTT | CASSLAVGGTEAFF
TRBD1 | NA | TRBJ2-3 | TRBV2 | TGTGCCAGCAGAAAAGGGGACAGCTACACAGATACGCAGTATTTT | CASRKGDSYTDTQYF
NA | once | TRBJ1-5 | TRBV30 | TGTGCCTGGAATGTACTCCTTAGCAATCAGCCCCAGCATTTT | CAWNVLLSNQPQHF
TRBD2 | NA | TRBJ2-5 | TRBV4-1 | TGCGCCAGCAGCCAAGGGTACGGCAGTGGGGGGGTGACCCAGTACTTC | CASSQGYGSGGVTQYF
NA | NA | TRBJ2-3 | TRBV19 | TGTGCCAGTAGTACCCCCCCCGCTAGCGTTGGGGCAGATACGCAGTATTTT | CASSTPPASVGADTQYF
TRBD2 | NA | TRBJ2-3 | TRBV2 | TGTGCCAGTCTAGCGGGACCCACAGATACGCAGTATTTT | CASLAGPTDTQYF
TRBD1 | once | TRBJ1-1 | TRBV4-3 | TGCGCCAGCAGCCAAGGGGGACAGTTGAACACTGAAGCTTTCTTT | CASSQGGQLNTEAFF
TRBD1 | NA | TRBJ1-1 | TRBV28 | TGTGCCAGCAGGTTCAGGGGGCACGGCACTGAAGCTTTCTTT | CASRFRGHGTEAFF
TRBD2 | few | TRBJ2-1 | TRBV9 | TGTGCCAGCAGCGTGAGCGGGGGAGGCTACAATGAGCAGTTCTTC | CASSVSGGGYNEQFF